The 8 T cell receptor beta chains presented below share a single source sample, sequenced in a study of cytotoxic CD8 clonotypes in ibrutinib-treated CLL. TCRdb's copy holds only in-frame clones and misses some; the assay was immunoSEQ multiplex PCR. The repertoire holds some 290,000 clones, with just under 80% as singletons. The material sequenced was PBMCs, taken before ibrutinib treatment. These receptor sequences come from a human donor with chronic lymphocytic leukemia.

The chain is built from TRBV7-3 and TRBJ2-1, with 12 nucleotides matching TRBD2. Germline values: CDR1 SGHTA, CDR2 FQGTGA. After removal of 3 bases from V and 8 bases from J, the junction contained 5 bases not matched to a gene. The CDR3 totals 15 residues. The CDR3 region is CASSLTSGRIDEQFF. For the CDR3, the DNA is TGTGCCAGCAGCTTGACTAGCGGGAGAATCGATGAGCAGTTCTTC.

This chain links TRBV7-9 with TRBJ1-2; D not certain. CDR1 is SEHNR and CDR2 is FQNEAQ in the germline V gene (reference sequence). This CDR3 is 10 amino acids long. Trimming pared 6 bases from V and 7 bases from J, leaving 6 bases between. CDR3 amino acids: CASSGAGYTF. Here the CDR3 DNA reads TGTGCCAGCAGTGGAGCTGGCTACACCTTC.

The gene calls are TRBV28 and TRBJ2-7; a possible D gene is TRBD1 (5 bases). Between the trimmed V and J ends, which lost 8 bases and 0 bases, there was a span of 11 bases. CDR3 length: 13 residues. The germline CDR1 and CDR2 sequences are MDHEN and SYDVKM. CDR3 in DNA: TGTGCCAGCGGGCAGGGAATCTCCTACGAGCAGTACTTC. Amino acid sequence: CASGQGISYEQYF.

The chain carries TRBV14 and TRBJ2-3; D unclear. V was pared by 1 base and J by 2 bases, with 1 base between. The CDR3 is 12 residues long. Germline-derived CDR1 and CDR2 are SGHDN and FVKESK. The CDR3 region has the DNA TGTGCCAGCAGCCAAGTCACAGATACGCAGTATTTT. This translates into CASSQVTDTQYF.

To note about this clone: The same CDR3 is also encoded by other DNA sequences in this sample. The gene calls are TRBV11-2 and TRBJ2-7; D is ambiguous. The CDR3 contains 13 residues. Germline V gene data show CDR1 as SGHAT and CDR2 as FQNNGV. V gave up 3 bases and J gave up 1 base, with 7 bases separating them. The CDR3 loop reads CASSLDRSYEQYF. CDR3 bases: TGTGCCAGCAGCTTGGACCGGTCCTACGAGCAGTACTTC.

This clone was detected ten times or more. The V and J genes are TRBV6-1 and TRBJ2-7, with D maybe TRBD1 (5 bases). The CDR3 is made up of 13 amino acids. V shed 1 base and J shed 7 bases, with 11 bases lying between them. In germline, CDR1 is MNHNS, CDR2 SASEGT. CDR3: CASSEEDIWEQYF. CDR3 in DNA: TGTGCCAGCAGTGAAGAGGACATCTGGGAGCAGTACTTC.

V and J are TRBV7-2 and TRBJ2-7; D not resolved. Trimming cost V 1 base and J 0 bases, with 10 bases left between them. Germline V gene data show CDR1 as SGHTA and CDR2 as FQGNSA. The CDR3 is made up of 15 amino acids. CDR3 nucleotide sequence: TGTGCCAGCAGCTTAGATGGCCTCCTCTCCTACGAGCAGTACTTC. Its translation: CASSLDGLLSYEQYF. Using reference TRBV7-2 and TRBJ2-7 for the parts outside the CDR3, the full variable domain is GAGVSQSPSNKVTEKGKDVELRCDPISGHTALYWYRQSLGQGLEFLIYFQGNSAPDKSGLPSDRFSAERTGGSVSTLTIQRTQQEDSAVYLCASSLDGLLSYEQYFGPGTRLTVT.

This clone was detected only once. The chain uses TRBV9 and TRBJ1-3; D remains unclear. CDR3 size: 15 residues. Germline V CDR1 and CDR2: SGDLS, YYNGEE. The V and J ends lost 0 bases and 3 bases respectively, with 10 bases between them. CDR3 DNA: TGTGCCAGCAGCGTAGGGGTCAGTCATGGAAACACCATATATTTT. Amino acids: CASSVGVSHGNTIYF.